One sample yielded the 3 T cell receptor beta chains listed below, sequenced in a study of OX40 agonist ivuxolimab in advanced cancers. TCRdb keeps only in-frame clones here, not all; method: immunoSEQ multiplex PCR. The table lists tens of thousands of clones, about four fifths of them singletons. The sample in question was CD4+ or CD8+ T cells sorted from blood, obtained in a trial of the OX40 agonist ivuxolimab. These receptors were taken from an adult with an advanced solid tumor such as melanoma, head and neck, liver or kidney cancer.

V usage is TRBV27 and J usage is TRBJ1-2; no firm D call. V lost 3 bases, J lost 6 bases, and 11 bases lay in between. Germline lookup yields CDR1 MNHEY and CDR2 SMNVEV (reference sequence). The CDR3 runs to 13 residues. The CDR3 is CASSFAGYDGYTF. In nucleotides, the CDR3 is TGTGCCAGCAGTTTTGCTGGGTACGATGGCTACACCTTC.

J is TRBJ2-5 and V is TRBV6-5; D uncertain. The V and J ends lost 6 bases and 5 bases respectively, with 4 bases between them. Germline V gene sequence: CDR1 MNHEY, CDR2 SVGAGI. This CDR3 contains 10 residues. The CDR3 DNA sequence: TGTGCCAGCAGACGGGAGACCCAGTACTTC. Its translation: CASRRETQYF.

Within the sample, this clone is medium-sized (0.01 to 0.1%). The chain carries TRBV4-2 and TRBJ2-7; perhaps TRBD1 as D (6 bases). Per the germline V gene, CDR1 is LGHNA and CDR2 is YNFKEQ. Deletions cut 5 bases from V and 0 bases from J, with 11 bases between. The CDR3 totals 14 residues. The CDR3 DNA reads TGTGCCAGCAGCTACACAGGGAGCTCCTACGAGCAGTACTTC. Its protein is CASSYTGSSYEQYF.